These 32 T cell receptor beta chains came from one sample sequenced in a study of cytomegalovirus exposure and HLA in healthy donors. Profiled with immunoSEQ multiplex PCR; TCRdb holds only in-frame clones, not every one. This table holds about 150,000 clones, approximately 86% found once. Sequencing was carried out using PBMCs. The receptor source for this set is a man aged 18-30 years in good health and CMV-seropositive.

The rearrangement joins TRBV27 to TRBJ2-1, with 12 bases that match TRBD2. J lost 5 bases, V lost 1 base, and 15 bases had no gene match. This CDR3 has 20 amino acids. CDR1 and CDR2 from the germline V gene are MNHEY and SMNVEV (reference sequence). The CDR3 is CASSLLVGRLAGGRHNEQFF. The DNA of the CDR3 is TGTGCCAGCAGTTTATTAGTTGGTCGCCTAGCGGGAGGGAGGCACAATGAGCAGTTCTTC.

The V gene is TRBV4-3, the J gene TRBJ2-1, with D maybe TRBD2 (7 bases). The CDR3 runs 13 residues. The germline V and J ends were trimmed by 0 bases and 11 bases, with 11 bases remaining between them. From germline, CDR1 is LGHNA and CDR2 YSLEER. This CDR3 is CASSQDKGGKQFF. CDR3 DNA sequence: TGCGCCAGCAGCCAAGATAAGGGGGGGAAGCAGTTCTTC.

This clone was seen once. The chain has TRBV29-1 and TRBJ2-1; 11 nucleotides align to TRBD1. Looked up from germline, CDR1 is SQVTM and CDR2 is ANQGSEA. With V trimmed by 4 bases and J by 8 bases, 4 bases remained unmatched. The CDR3 length is 13 residues. In DNA, the CDR3 is TGCAGCGTTGTCGGACAGGGGGCCTATGAGCAGTTCTTC. This gives the protein CSVVGQGAYEQFF.

The J gene is TRBJ1-2, the V gene TRBV29-1; tentatively, D is TRBD1 (5 bases). V gave up 4 bases and J gave up 6 bases, with 24 bases separating them. The CDR3 runs to 16 residues. Germline CDR1 SQVTM, CDR2 ANQGSEA. CDR3 loop: CSVGPSSGGNCDGYTF. CDR3 in DNA: TGCAGCGTTGGCCCTTCTTCCGGGGGTAATTGCGATGGCTACACCTTC.

The chain is built from TRBV7-8 and TRBJ1-1; D may be TRBD1 (5 bases). The CDR3 is made up of 14 amino acids. V was trimmed by 6 bases and J by 4 bases, leaving 15 bases between them. Per germline, CDR1 SGHVS and CDR2 FQNEAQ. The chain's CDR3 is CASSRGGVSTEAFF. The CDR3 DNA follows: TGTGCCAGCAGTAGGGGAGGGGTGAGCACTGAAGCTTTCTTT.

The V call is TRBV6-1, the J call TRBJ1-6, with 9 positions matching TRBD1. V was pared by 6 bases and J by 7 bases, with 1 base of the junction left unmatched. Germline V gene lookup returns CDR1 MNHNS and CDR2 SASEGT. The CDR3 has 13 residues. CDR3 sequence (DNA): TGTGCCAGCAGGGGACAGGGAAATTCACCCCTCCACTTT. Translation: CASRGQGNSPLHF.

This clone came up a few times. V is TRBV5-6 and J is TRBJ1-6, with 9 bases aligning to TRBD1. This CDR3 is built from 14 residues. Trimming removed 0 bases from V and 11 bases from J; junction bases left unmatched: 3. Germline loops: CDR1 SGHDT, CDR2 YYEEEE. This chain's CDR3 is CASSLGTGATPLHF. CDR3 in DNA: TGTGCCAGCAGCTTGGGGACAGGGGCCACACCCCTCCACTTT.

The chain links TRBV25-1 to TRBJ2-4; 8 bases match TRBD2. CDR3 length: 16 amino acids. With 2 bases clipped from V and 4 bases from J, the junction kept 7 bases outside the gene matches. Per germline, CDR1 MGHDK and CDR2 SYGVNS. The CDR3 loop is CASSEDQAGVKNIQYF. DNA of the CDR3: TGTGCCAGCAGTGAAGACCAAGCGGGAGTGAAAAACATTCAGTACTTC.

The V gene is TRBV11-2, the J gene TRBJ1-1, with D possibly being TRBD1 (6 bases). The CDR3 covers 13 residues. Trimming removed 5 bases from V and 4 bases from J, with 11 bases in between. Germline-derived CDR1 and CDR2 are SGHAT and FQNNGV. The CDR3 region is CASSLIQGTEAFF. The CDR3 DNA reads TGTGCCAGCAGCCTTATACAGGGCACTGAAGCTTTCTTT.

The chain employs TRBV5-4 and TRBJ2-1; D remains ambiguous. V dropped 3 bases and J dropped 5 bases, with 6 bases sitting between them. The germline gives CDR1 SGHNT, CDR2 YYREEE (reference sequence). The CDR3 runs to 12 residues. CDR3 protein: CASSSLNNEQFF. In DNA form, the CDR3 reads TGTGCCAGCAGCTCCTTAAACAATGAGCAGTTCTTC. Full variable domain (outside the CDR3, taken from reference TRBV5-4 and TRBJ2-1): ETGVTQSPTHLIKTRGQQVTLRCSSQSGHNTVSWYQQALGQGPQFIFQYYREEENGRGNFPPRFSGLQFPNYSSELNVNALELDDSALYLCASSSLNNEQFFGPGTRLTVL.

The chain uses TRBV18 and TRBJ1-1; tentatively, D is TRBD1 (6 bases). The CDR3 runs 14 residues. Trimming took off 3 bases at V and 0 bases at J, with 8 bases between the two ends. CDR1 and CDR2 (germline): KGHSH, LQKENI. CDR3 residues: CASSPDSMNTEAFF. The CDR3 bases are TGTGCCAGCTCACCGGACAGTATGAACACTGAAGCTTTCTTT.

The rearrangement links TRBV30 to TRBJ2-7; 9 bases match TRBD1. The V gene's germline CDR1 is GTSNPN and CDR2 SVGIG (reference sequence). CDR3 size: 14 residues. The V gene end was trimmed by 0 bases and the J gene end by 4 bases; junction bases not matched to a gene: 4. The chain's CDR3 is CAWSVGDRGYEQYF. Written as DNA, the CDR3 is TGTGCCTGGAGTGTTGGCGACAGGGGGTACGAGCAGTACTTC. The full variable domain, its missing parts supplied by reference TRBV30 and TRBJ2-7, is SQTIHQWPATLVQPVGSPLSLECTVEGTSNPNLYWYRQAAGRGLQLLFYSVGIGQISSEVPQNLSASRPQDRQFILSSKKLLLSDSGFYLCAWSVGDRGYEQYFGPGTRLTVT.

The chain recombines TRBV7-2 with TRBJ2-5; 12 nucleotides align to TRBD1. V lost 0 bases to trimming and J lost 5 bases; unmatched junction nucleotides: 4. This CDR3 spans 16 amino acids. CDR1 is SGHTA, CDR2 FQGNSA, per germline. The CDR3 loop reads CASSLAGTGGAETQYF. The CDR3 region has the DNA TGTGCCAGCAGCTTAGCGGGGACAGGGGGCGCGGAGACCCAGTACTTC.

This CDR3 reads CASSWGGNTQETQYF. The CDR3 DNA sequence: TGTGCCAGTAGTTGGGGGGGGAACACCCAAGAGACCCAGTACTTC. This chain uses TRBV19 with TRBJ2-5; TRBD2 aligns across 7 bases. V dropped 5 bases and J dropped 1; count of bases not matched to a gene: 7. The CDR3 extends over 15 amino acids. Per germline, CDR1 LNHDA and CDR2 SQIVND (reference sequence).

The J gene is TRBJ2-3, the V gene TRBV7-3; 8 bases align to TRBD2. CDR3 length: 15 amino acids. V was pared by 5 bases and J by 4 bases, with 8 bases of the junction left unmatched. Germline CDR1 is SGHTA and CDR2 is FQGTGA. The CDR3 DNA reads as TGTGCCAGCAGCCGAGGCGGGACTAGGGCAGATACGCAGTATTTT. Its protein is CASSRGGTRADTQYF.

J is TRBJ1-2 and V is TRBV9; 7 nucleotides line up with TRBD1. V was pared by 2 bases and J by 6 bases, with 10 bases of the junction left unmatched. In germline, CDR1 is SGDLS, CDR2 YYNGEE. This CDR3 has 15 amino acids. This CDR3 is CASSVERGQRDGYTF. CDR3 nucleotide sequence: TGTGCCAGCAGCGTCGAGAGGGGACAGAGAGATGGCTACACCTTC. Variable domain in full (rest from reference TRBV9 and TRBJ1-2): DSGVTQTPKHLITATGQRVTLRCSPRSGDLSVYWYQQSLDQGLQFLIQYYNGEERAKGNILERFSAQQFPDLHSELNLSSLELGDSALYFCASSVERGQRDGYTFGSGTRLTVV.

The rearrangement links TRBV5-1 to TRBJ2-6; weak D call: TRBD1 (5 bases). The CDR3 totals 15 residues. Trimming pared 8 bases from V and 0 bases from J, leaving 12 bases between. CDR1 and CDR2 from the germline V gene are SGHRS and YFSETQ. Here the CDR3 reads CASRTPLSGANVLTF. The CDR3 nucleotides are TGCGCCAGTAGGACACCTCTCTCTGGGGCCAACGTCCTGACTTTC. Supplemented by reference TRBV5-1 and TRBJ2-6, the full variable domain reads KAGVTQTPRYLIKTRGQQVTLSCSPISGHRSVSWYQQTPGQGLQFLFEYFSETQRNKGNFPGRFSGRQFSNSRSEMNVSTLELGDSALYLCASRTPLSGANVLTFGAGSRLTVL.

The genes are TRBV6-5 and TRBJ2-1, with 8 bases fitting TRBD2. Germline CDR1 is MNHEY and CDR2 is SVGAGI. The CDR3 covers 16 residues. With V trimmed by 2 bases and J by 0 bases, 3 bases remained unmatched. The CDR3 bases are TGTGCCAGCAGTTACGCTAGCGGGCACTCCTACAATGAGCAGTTCTTC. This encodes CASSYASGHSYNEQFF.

The CDR3 nucleotides are TGCAGCGTTGGGGGCTCGGGCGGCGGACGGGTGGAGACCCAGTACTTC. Its protein is CSVGGSGGGRVETQYF. This rearrangement joins TRBV29-1 to TRBJ2-5; a possible D gene is TRBD1 (5 bases). V was trimmed by 4 bases and J by 5 bases, leaving 23 bases between them. The CDR3 is 16 amino acids. Germline V gene lookup returns CDR1 SQVTM and CDR2 ANQGSEA.

The chain joins TRBV5-6 to TRBJ2-3; tentatively, D is TRBD1 (6 bases). The CDR3 extends over 16 amino acids. Germline V gives CDR1 SGHDT, CDR2 YYEEEE. Trimming took 0 bases from V and 0 from J, leaving 11 bases between them. The CDR3 loop is CASSLERGISTDTQYF. CDR3 nucleotide sequence: TGTGCCAGCAGCTTGGAGAGGGGGATCAGCACAGATACGCAGTATTTT. Variable domain in full (rest from reference TRBV5-6 and TRBJ2-3): DAGVTQSPTHLIKTRGQQVTLRCSPKSGHDTVSWYQQALGQGPQFIFQYYEEEERQRGNFPDRFSGHQFPNYSSELNVNALLLGDSALYLCASSLERGISTDTQYFGPGTRLTVL.

The chain recombines TRBV7-2 with TRBJ1-3, with TRBD1 as a possible D gene (5 bases). This CDR3 spans 14 amino acids. From germline, CDR1 is SGHTA and CDR2 FQGNSA. V was shortened by 10 bases and J by 0 bases, with 13 bases between the two germline ends. CDR3 DNA: TGTGCCACCGCGCCAGACAGCTCTGGAAACACCATATATTTT. Amino acids: CATAPDSSGNTIYF.

CDR3 region: CASSQGGGGPQHF. CDR3 DNA: TGTGCCAGCAGCCAGGGGGGCGGGGGGCCCCAGCATTTT. J is TRBJ1-5 and V is TRBV14; a weak D match, TRBD1 (6 bases). The CDR3 extends over 13 amino acids. In germline, CDR1 is SGHDN, CDR2 FVKESK. Trimming removed 3 bases at V and 9 bases at J, with 12 bases between.

This clone was seen a handful of times. The chain has TRBV2 and TRBJ2-5; D is unresolved. CDR3 length: 11 residues. V shed 0 bases and J shed 9 bases, with 5 bases lying between them. From germline, CDR1 is SNHLY and CDR2 FYNNEI. The CDR3 spells CASSEARSQYF. The CDR3, as DNA: TGTGCCAGCAGTGAAGCGCGGTCCCAGTACTTC.

This chain connects TRBV27 to TRBJ1-5; D not resolved. Trimming stripped 5 bases from V and 2 bases from J, with 13 bases between. This CDR3 contains 15 residues. Germline-derived CDR1 and CDR2 are MNHEY and SMNVEV (reference sequence). The CDR3 is CASSPVVEGNQPQHF. The DNA of the CDR3 is TGTGCCAGCAGTCCGGTCGTCGAGGGCAATCAGCCCCAGCATTTT.

The rearrangement joins TRBV9 to TRBJ1-2, with 9 bases that match TRBD1. V gave up 3 bases and J gave up 3 bases; unmatched junction bases: 3. Germline V gene data show CDR1 as SGDLS and CDR2 as YYNGEE. The CDR3 has 14 residues. CDR3 DNA: TGTGCCAGCAGCGGGACAGGGGCGGACTATGGCTACACCTTC. It specifies CASSGTGADYGYTF.

J is TRBJ2-7 and V is TRBV5-5, with 10 bases matching TRBD1. The CDR3 consists of 15 residues. The trim removed 4 bases at V and 4 bases at J, leaving 8 bases unmatched. Germline CDR1 and CDR2: SGHKS and YYEKEE (reference sequence). In DNA, the CDR3 is TGTGCCAGCAGCCCGGGACAGGGGAACTCTTACGAGCAGTACTTC. It encodes CASSPGQGNSYEQYF. Together with reference TRBV5-5 and TRBJ2-7, the CDR3 gives the full variable domain: DAGVTQSPTHLIKTRGQQVTLRCSPISGHKSVSWYQQVLGQGPQFIFQYYEKEERGRGNFPDRFSARQFPNYSSELNVNALLLGDSALYLCASSPGQGNSYEQYFGPGTRLTVT.

The sample holds one count of this clone. This CDR3 reads CSVEEVKAGGPSNEQFF. DNA for the CDR3: TGCAGCGTTGAAGAGGTAAAAGCGGGAGGGCCCTCCAATGAGCAGTTCTTC. The V gene is TRBV29-1, the J gene TRBJ2-1, with 10 bases that match TRBD2. From germline, CDR1 is SQVTM and CDR2 ANQGSEA. This CDR3 has 17 amino acids. Germline trimming cut 0 bases from V and 6 bases from J; bases unmatched to any gene: 11.

The rearrangement uses TRBV6-5 and TRBJ2-7; 7 bases are shared with TRBD1. This CDR3 is 14 amino acids long. The ends lost 8 bases at V and 0 bases at J; junction bases unmatched: 7. Germline V gene sequence: CDR1 MNHEY, CDR2 SVGAGI. For the CDR3, the DNA is TGTGCCAGCGGACCACAGGGGAGCTCCTACGAGCAGTACTTC. Amino acid sequence: CASGPQGSSYEQYF.

The rearrangement uses TRBV27 and TRBJ2-1; 8 bases line up with TRBD2. V trimming: 5 bases; J trimming: 3 bases; junction bases outside the gene matches: 15. CDR1 and CDR2 (germline): MNHEY, SMNVEV (reference sequence). The CDR3 extends over 18 amino acids. The CDR3 loop is CASSILSSSGSLYNEQFF. The CDR3 DNA is TGTGCCAGCAGTATTCTCTCTTCTAGCGGGTCTCTCTACAATGAGCAGTTCTTC.

The chain carries TRBV5-1 and TRBJ2-3; D may be TRBD1 (6 bases). V lost 2 bases, J lost 4 bases, and 17 bases lay in between. The germline V gene encodes CDR1 SGHRS and CDR2 YFSETQ. CDR3 size: 16 residues. The CDR3 nucleotides are TGCGCCAGCAGCTTTGCCCCAGGGGCGGGTGCAGATACGCAGTATTTT. This codes for CASSFAPGAGADTQYF.

This clone was seen only once. J is TRBJ2-5 and V is TRBV9; TRBD2 aligns across 9 bases. J was trimmed by 2 bases and V by 0 bases; bases with no gene match: 5. Germline V gene sequence: CDR1 SGDLS, CDR2 YYNGEE. This CDR3 is 16 amino acids long. CDR3 sequence reads: CASSVGLAGQQETQYF. The CDR3 DNA sequence: TGTGCCAGCAGCGTAGGCCTAGCGGGGCAACAAGAGACCCAGTACTTC.

V is TRBV10-3 and J is TRBJ2-7, with a weak D call TRBD2 (5 bases). Looked up from germline, CDR1 is ENHRY and CDR2 is SYGVKD. The V end was cut by 0 bases, the J end by 0 bases, with 9 bases between. The CDR3 extends over 15 amino acids. The CDR3 DNA follows: TGTGCCATCAGTGAGTCGGAGGTATCCTCCTACGAGCAGTACTTC. Translating gives CAISESEVSSYEQYF.